The 14 T cell receptor beta chains given below trace back to one sample, sequenced in a study of blood T cells in healthy people across ages. The use of a sample-barcoded 5' primer and a J-beta primer mix characterized a second PCR of about 7 to 12 cycles. TCRdb re-derived calls from the 5' RACE reads in MiXCR, one entry per CDR3 protein. The table shows approximately 800,000 distinct CDR3 sequences, with around half occurring only once. The sequencing sample was made of blood. The receptor set was obtained from a man of 80 years or more in good health.

The rearrangement joins TRBV3-1 to TRBJ1-2, with a weak D call TRBD1 (5 bases). The V end was cut by 3 bases, the J end by 8 bases, with 10 bases between. Germline V gives CDR1 LGHDT, CDR2 YNNKEL (reference sequence). The CDR3 sequence is 12 residues long. As DNA, the CDR3 is TGTGCCAGCAGCCATCAAGGGGCCGGCTACACCTTC. It yields the protein CASSHQGAGYTF.

V usage is TRBV14 and J usage is TRBJ2-5; tentative D call: TRBD1 (5 bases). Germline CDR1 reads SGHDN; CDR2 reads FVKESK. CDR3 length equals 14 residues. The V and J ends lost 4 bases and 5 bases respectively, with 14 bases between them. CDR3 nucleotide sequence: TGTGCCAGCAGCCGGAGACAACCAGGGGAGACCCAGTACTTC. It is translated as CASSRRQPGETQYF.

The genes are TRBV4-1 and TRBJ2-7, with a weak D call TRBD2 (7 bases). The CDR3 has 16 amino acids. From germline, CDR1 is MGHRA and CDR2 YSYEKL. The V end lost 3 bases, the J end lost 2 bases, and 17 bases lay between the germline ends. The CDR3 DNA follows: TGCGCCAGCAGCCAGGATACGGGGGGCACCCCCTACGAGCAGTACTTC. Its translation is CASSQDTGGTPYEQYF.

This chain connects TRBV4-1 to TRBJ2-5, with TRBD2 identical over 14 bases. Per the germline V gene, CDR1 is MGHRA and CDR2 is YSYEKL. This CDR3 is built from 16 residues. Trimming cost V 4 bases and J 5 bases; bases outside gene matches: 6. For the CDR3, the DNA is TGCGCCAGCAGCCCAGGACTAGCGGGAGGCATGGAGACCCAGTACTTC. Protein: CASSPGLAGGMETQYF.

CDR3 in amino acids: CASSLFRSSTDTQYF. For the CDR3, the DNA is TGTGCCAGCAGTTTATTCAGGAGTAGCACAGATACGCAGTATTTT. This chain joins TRBV28 and TRBJ2-3; D is uncertain. Germline V lookup: CDR1 MDHEN, CDR2 SYDVKM. Trimming removed 1 base at V and 0 bases at J, with 8 bases between. The CDR3 runs to 15 residues.

V and J are TRBV28 and TRBJ2-5, with D possibly TRBD2 on 5 matching bases. Trimming took off 3 bases at V and 5 bases at J, with 13 bases between the two ends. CDR3 length: 14 amino acids. Germline CDR1 reads MDHEN; CDR2 reads SYDVKM. The CDR3 DNA follows: TGTGCCAGCAGTTTTCGGGGTGCCAGGGAGACCCAGTACTTC. Translation: CASSFRGARETQYF.

The rearrangement links TRBV9 to TRBJ2-7; either TRBD1 or TRBD2 may supply D (5 bases each). The J call may be incorrect, as the DNA end agrees better with TRBJ2-5. Per germline, CDR1 SGDLS and CDR2 YYNGEE. CDR3 length: 15 amino acids. CDR3 sequence reads: CASSPRALGAETQYF. The CDR3 DNA is TGTGCCAGCAGCCCCCGGGCACTAGGGGCAGAGACCCAGTACTTC.

V and J are TRBV7-2 and TRBJ2-1; 8 bases map to TRBD2. There are 17 residues in the CDR3. V trimming: 5 bases; J trimming: 4 bases; junction bases outside the gene matches: 13. Germline CDR1 is SGHTA and CDR2 is FQGNSA. CDR3: CASSPGLAVMGYNEQFF. CDR3 DNA: TGTGCCAGCAGCCCCGGACTAGCTGTCATGGGGTACAATGAGCAGTTCTTC. The full variable domain, its missing parts supplied by reference TRBV7-2 and TRBJ2-1, is GAGVSQSPSNKVTEKGKDVELRCDPISGHTALYWYRQSLGQGLEFLIYFQGNSAPDKSGLPSDRFSAERTGGSVSTLTIQRTQQEDSAVYLCASSPGLAVMGYNEQFFGPGTRLTVL.

The CDR3 bases are TGCAGCGCGACGGGAGTGAACACTGAAGCTTTCTTT. Translating gives CSATGVNTEAFF. This chain links TRBV29-1 with TRBJ1-1, with D unclear. V was trimmed by 7 bases and J by 0 bases, leaving 9 bases between them. This CDR3 is 12 amino acids long. Germline V lookup: CDR1 SQVTM, CDR2 ANQGSEA.

The rearrangement joins TRBV5-1 to TRBJ2-6, with 7 nucleotides matching TRBD1. Unmatched junction bases numbered 5, after V lost 2 bases and J lost 0 bases. CDR1 SGHRS and CDR2 YFSETQ come from the germline V gene. The CDR3 totals 17 residues. In DNA, the CDR3 is TGCGCCAGCAGCTTTGGGACAGCTCCCTCTGGGGCCAACGTCCTGACTTTC. As protein: CASSFGTAPSGANVLTF.

This clonotype was recorded a few times. The rearrangement links TRBV7-2 to TRBJ2-5, with no clear D. CDR1 and CDR2 (germline): SGHTA, FQGNSA. The CDR3 contains 11 residues. Trimming removed 4 bases from V and 8 bases from J, with 8 bases in between. CDR3 in DNA: TGTGCCAGCAGCTCAACGGGCACCCAGTACTTC. This translates into CASSSTGTQYF.

Only a few counts were recorded for this clonotype. The V and J genes are TRBV20-1 and TRBJ2-7; 8 bases are a match to TRBD2. CDR3 length: 13 residues. Germline assignment: CDR1 DFQATT and CDR2 SNEGSKA (reference sequence). The V segment lost 6 bases and the J segment 4 bases; nucleotides outside the gene matches: 8. CDR3 sequence reads: CSARLAPRYEQYF. CDR3 sequence (DNA): TGCAGTGCCCGACTAGCGCCTAGGTACGAGCAGTACTTC.

The chain uses TRBV29-1 and TRBJ2-5; D possibly uses TRBD1 or TRBD2 (5 bases each). This CDR3 contains 15 residues. Trimming removed 7 bases at V and 1 base at J, with 19 bases between. Germline V gives CDR1 SQVTM, CDR2 ANQGSEA. In nucleotides, the CDR3 is TGCAGCGACCGTACGGGACGAACATTCCAAGAGACCCAGTACTTC. Its protein product is CSDRTGRTFQETQYF.

About this clonotype itself: This clone may be a read error of a much larger clone one base away. The chain carries TRBV6-2 or TRBV6-3 and TRBJ2-6; D remains ambiguous. Germline V gene data show CDR1 as MNHEY and CDR2 as SVGEGT. The CDR3 totals 15 residues. V gave up 5 bases and J gave up 0 bases, with 8 bases separating them. The CDR3 loop is CASSAATSGANVLTF. DNA for the CDR3: TGTGCCAGCAGTGCCGCGACCTCTGGGGCCAACGTCCTGACTTTC.